This TCR beta chain appears in the sequencing data of a study of blood T cell repertoires in COVID-19. Study context: T cells, B-cell-depleted T cells, or PBMCs provided the cDNA or gDNA that served as material.

Data came from immunoSEQ multiplex PCR; TCRdb stores just in-frame clones and leaves some out. Here the sample spans approximately 210,000 clones, about 85% being singletons. Germline V gene data show CDR1 as SQVTM and CDR2 as ANQGSEA. Unmatched junction bases numbered 4, after V lost 6 bases and J lost 4 bases. The CDR3 is 13 amino acids. The receptor comes from a man aged 65 to 79 with acute or convalescent COVID-19. Sequencing was performed on peripheral blood. The chain combines TRBV29-1 with TRBJ1-4; TRBD1 aligns across 8 bases. Here the CDR3 reads CSVRDRNNEKLFF. The CDR3 coding sequence is TGCAGCGTGCGGGACAGGAATAATGAAAAACTGTTTTTT. Using reference TRBV29-1 and TRBJ1-4 for the parts outside the CDR3, the full variable domain is SAVISQKPSRDICQRGTSLTIQCQVDSQVTMMFWYRQQPGQSLTLIATANQGSEATYESGFVIDKFPISRPNLTFSTLTVSNMSPEDSSIYLCSVRDRNNEKLFFGSGTQLSVL.